This T cell receptor beta chain was retrieved from a study of identifying expanded T cells in peripheral blood (dated by TCRdb to between 2019 and 2020). With regard to the full study: Technical replicates were generated by sequencing separate aliquots of the same genomic DNA pool, with four replicates compared pairwise. Study-wide findings and limitations: The binomial model flagged around 1.2 differentially abundant clones between technical replicates but about 16 over roughly two weeks and around 20 over approximately 4 weeks. Both the number of clones called differentially abundant and the false-positive rate were significantly reduced by the beta-binomial model across all healthy-donor time intervals. The authors expected that biological variance in healthy repertoires might rise further over much longer intervals, such as months to years. For all healthy donors, the variance in clone template counts between two-week samples rose significantly as total template count increased.

This clone was seen a handful of times. Its cognate antigen has yet to be identified. One base away there is no much larger clone; base qualities are not given. During the collection period, no infections or other immune events were recorded for the healthy donors. Time-dependent variance in a beta-binomial model of T-cell clone differential abundance was calibrated using healthy-donor blood repertoires as a training cohort. The training cohort comprised about ten healthy donors, 3 female and 7 male. On average the donors were around 41 years old, and their ages spanned roughly 25 to 70 years. Whole blood from each healthy donor was obtained from a commercial supplier and was collected at three time points roughly 13 days apart. For immunosequencing, genomic DNA was extracted from whole blood that had not been sorted. At the junction V is shortened by 5 bases and J by 3 bases; bases outside the gene matches: 6. From the cysteine through the phenylalanine, the CDR3 covers 14 amino acids. CDR3 DNA is the only sequence kept; it has 42 bases, read in frame from the first base. CDR1 and CDR2 (KGHSH, LQKENI) derive from the germline V gene.

The immunoSEQ Assay, which relies on bias-controlled multiplex PCR amplification of genomic DNA, was used to profile TCRbeta CDR3 regions. The authors processed their data as follows. The absolute abundance of each unique TCRbeta CDR3 region was quantified after sequences were collapsed and filtered. Differential abundance was assessed using a binomial (Fisher-equivalent) model and a beta-binomial model in which time-dependent variance fitted from healthy donors was added. Clones with fewer than 5 combined templates were removed, and differential abundance was called for clones with a Benjamini-Hochberg FDR below 0.01. Beta-binomial variance was modeled as a function of total template count across the two samples using the form v = (b*log(k)+a)^2. Drawn from immuneACCESS, this table holds only the in-frame rearrangements with V and J called that TCRdb kept. Clones are partly lost; checked studies trace under half to an unresolved V gene and leave the rest unexplained. V, J and clone size derive from that table, while D and trimming were established from the DNA sequence. The table for this sample lists approximately 90,000 clones; roughly 81% of them were counted only once. Roughly 4.1% of the sample is taken by the ten largest.

The TCR comes from a person aged 18-69 years in good health. The sequencing sample was made of blood. Rearrangement joined TRBV18 to TRBJ2-7; a stretch of 8 junction bases matches TRBD1. The sequenced DNA is TGTGCCAGCTCATCAGGGACAGGCTACTACGAGCAGTACTTC. It codes for CASSSGTGYYEQYF.